This record looks at one T cell receptor (beta chain) sequence and its context. This clone's antigen is unknown. One base away there is no much larger clone; base qualities are not given. Enrolling through a virtual design, the prospective study's participants ranged in age from roughly 18 to 95 years and lived across 20 to 30 United States geographic areas. To assign participants to cohorts, the prospective study relied on clinical history that participants themselves reported in a screening survey and a study questionnaire. ImmuneRACE Cohort 3 recovered participants were defined by two consecutive negative NP/OP PCR tests, healthcare professional clearance, or symptom resolution. Each participant in the prospective study had whole blood, serum and a nasopharyngeal or oropharyngeal swab collected by mobile phlebotomists. Over a roughly 2-month period, participants in the prospective study had the option of providing additional blood draws and questionnaires. Before DNA extraction, prospective study blood samples were shipped either frozen or at room temperature.

These data come from a study of blood T cell repertoires in COVID-19 (TCRdb year 2020). Background for the entire study: Samples from collaborators originated in the United States, Italy and Spain and spanned both the acute and convalescent phases of COVID-19. The material from the prospective study consisted of cDNA or gDNA derived from T cells, B-cell-depleted T cells, or PBMCs. Subjects who had been exposed to COVID-19, were actively infected with it, or had recovered from it provided the deeply sampled blood TCRbeta repertoires that made up the dataset. Where HLA class I and class II types were available, the types were taken from metadata supplied by the sample provider, not from assay-based typing. Samples were obtained from the ongoing ImmuneRACE study (first 160 participants) and from about 1,300 subjects provided by 6 global collaborators. A de-identified subject ID, COVID-19 status, age in years and sex were almost always included in the sample metadata. The repertoires were released in a freely available public database intended as a resource for research on the immune response to SARS-CoV-2.

TCRbeta CDR3 regions were amplified from genomic DNA using the immunoSEQ Assay, a bias-controlled multiplex PCR. The source study handled its data this way. The number of nucleated cells in each sample was estimated by amplification of reference gene primers within the assay. To quantify the absolute abundance of each unique TCRbeta CDR3 rearrangement, sequence reads were collapsed and filtered. For each sample, productive Simpson clonality was calculated by taking the square root of Simpson's diversity index across productive rearrangements. Sourced from immuneACCESS, this table was stored by TCRdb with only in-frame sequences that have V and J called. A share of the clones is absent; for the studies checked, an unresolved V gene accounts for under half, and the remainder has no known explanation. V, J and clone size reflect that table, while D and trimming were determined from the DNA. This sample lists 200,000 to 250,000 clones; about 82% were detected once. Together, the top ten hold roughly 2% of the sample.

General conclusions and limits of the study: The amount of clinical and demographic metadata varied by source and participant and was provided uncurated.

The CDR3 numbers 17 residues from cysteine through phenylalanine. The only DNA kept is the CDR3, 51 bases in frame from the first base. The germline V gene yields LGHNA for CDR1 and YNFKEQ for CDR2. Trimming removed 0 bases from V and 7 bases from J, leaving 22 bases between the germline ends. The sequence links TRBV4-2 to TRBJ2-7; too little of a D gene remains to name it. The TCR sequence derives from a woman in her 50s who had recovered from COVID-19. The sequencing sample was made of PBMCs or T cells enriched from blood (not recorded which). The nucleotide sequence reads as follows: TGTGCCAGCAGCCAAGAAGTCCAGCGAGCTCCCCTTGGGGAGCAGTACTTC. This yields the protein CASSQEVQRAPLGEQYF.